A selection of T cell receptor beta chains follows, all from one sample in a study of blood T cell repertoires in COVID-19. Data came from immunoSEQ multiplex PCR; TCRdb stores just in-frame clones and leaves some out. This sample yields approximately 150,000 clones, of which 85% to 95% are seen a single time; around 2% belongs to the top ten. What was sequenced was peripheral blood. These receptors were collected from a woman aged 60-75 years with COVID-19, enrolled during active disease. Each CDR3 is given with its conserved first and last residue. The D gene is left open where the match is weak. Some rows mark clone size as missing; the rest say once, few, many or name a class of expanded clone.

clone_size j_call d_call v_call cdr3_nt cdr3_aa
once TRBJ1-1 TRBD1 TRBV11-2 TGTGCCAGCAGCATCGGGACAGGGACAACTGAAGCTTTCTTT CASSIGTGTTEAFF
- TRBJ2-1 TRBD2 TRBV19 TGTGCCAGTAGTATAATGACGGGGGGGGACAATGAGCAGTTCTTC CASSIMTGGDNEQFF
- TRBJ1-1 - TRBV9 TGTGCCAGCAGCGCCACCCTCGGCTTAACAGGTAGGGGGAACACTGAAGCTTTCTTT CASSATLGLTGRGNTEAFF
- TRBJ2-3 - TRBV30 TGTGCCTGGAGTGTATGGGCTAGCACAGATACGCAGTATTTT CAWSVWASTDTQYF
- TRBJ2-7 - TRBV6-1 TGTGCCAGCAGTGAAGTCCCGCAGGGATCCGAGCAGTACTTC CASSEVPQGSEQYF
- TRBJ1-5 - TRBV6-4 TGTGCCAGCAGTGAATCCCCGGGAGAAGCAACCCGGCATTTT CASSESPGEATRHF
- TRBJ1-5 - TRBV27 TGTGCCAGCGGGGGGGGTTTGGTGAATCCCCAGCATTTT CASGGGLVNPQHF
once TRBJ2-7 - TRBV7-2 TGTGCCAGCAGCCCTCAGCGGTCCTACGAGCAGTACTTC CASSPQRSYEQYF
- TRBJ1-1 - TRBV11-2 TGTGCCAGCAGCTTAGCAGGTCATGTCACTGAAGCTTTCTTT CASSLAGHVTEAFF
- TRBJ1-2 - TRBV18 TGTGCCAGCTCACCGGGGGGACTGCCAAACTATGGCTACACCTTC CASSPGGLPNYGYTF
- TRBJ1-1 - TRBV7-8 TGTGCCAGCAGCTTAGCGAGGGGGACAAATGAAGCTTTCTTT CASSLARGTNEAFF
- TRBJ1-2 - TRBV19 TGTGCCAGTATGGTAGCCTCCGGGTGGGGCTACACCTTC CASMVASGWGYTF
- TRBJ1-5 - TRBV18 TGTGCCAGCTCACAACAGGGAACCATTAAGGGCCAGCCCCAGCATTTT CASSQQGTIKGQPQHF
few TRBJ2-2 - TRBV5-1 TGCGCCAGCAGCTTAGATAGAAACACCGGGGAGCTGTTTTTT CASSLDRNTGELFF
- TRBJ2-3 - TRBV7-2 TGTGCCAGCCGAACCCGACGGGGCACAGATACGCAGTATTTT CASRTRRGTDTQYF
- TRBJ2-3 TRBD2 TRBV6-2/TRBV6-3 TGTGCCAGCAGTAGCGGGGGGGCCACAGATACGCAGTATTTT CASSSGGATDTQYF
- TRBJ2-5 TRBD1 TRBV27 TGTGCCAGCAGTCCCCGTCGGGGACAGGGGGGCGAGACCCAGTACTTC CASSPRRGQGGETQYF
- TRBJ2-3 TRBD1 TRBV5-4 TGTGCCAGCAGCTTGTACGGGACAGGAACAGATACGCAGTATTTT CASSLYGTGTDTQYF
- TRBJ1-2 - TRBV3-1/TRBV3-2 TGTGCCAGCAGCCGCCAGATGTTCAGGGCGAACTATGGCTACACCTTC CASSRQMFRANYGYTF
once TRBJ1-5 TRBD1 TRBV10-3 TGTGCCATCAGTGAGGACAGGGTTCAGCCCCAGCATTTT CAISEDRVQPQHF
- TRBJ1-6 - TRBV6-6 TGTGCCAGCAGTTACGTGGCGAGGGAGGGACCCCTCCACTTT CASSYVAREGPLHF
- TRBJ1-6 - TRBV5-4 TGTGCCAGCAGCTTCACGGGGGGGCTCTCACCCCTCCACTTT CASSFTGGLSPLHF
- TRBJ2-1 - TRBV7-3 TGTGCCAGCAGCTTAGCGGGGATATACAATGAGCAGTTCTTC CASSLAGIYNEQFF
- TRBJ1-2 TRBD1 TRBV6-2/TRBV6-3 TGTGCCAGCAGTGGGGACAGGGGAGCCCTTGGCGGCTACACCTTC CASSGDRGALGGYTF
- TRBJ1-1 - TRBV5-4 TGTGCCAGCAAAACACGACAGCTGAACACTGAAGCTTTCTTT CASKTRQLNTEAFF
- TRBJ1-4 - TRBV3-1/TRBV3-2 TGTGCCAGCAGCCAGAACATGGCAGGGGTCCTAGGGGGACTGTTTTTT CASSQNMAGVLGGLFF
- TRBJ1-1 TRBD1 TRBV29-1 TGCAGCGGTAACAGGGGGGGGAACACTGAAGCTTTCTTT CSGNRGGNTEAFF
- TRBJ1-5 TRBD1 TRBV19 TGTGCCAGTAGATCACAGGGGGCGCGGATTCTACAGCCCCAGCATTTT CASRSQGARILQPQHF
- TRBJ1-2 - TRBV7-2 TGTGCCAGCAGCTCCATGGGGGGAGGCTATGGCTACACCTTC CASSSMGGGYGYTF
- TRBJ1-1 - TRBV5-6 TGTGCCAGCAGCTTGGGGGCCTCTGCTGAAGCTTTCTTT CASSLGASAEAFF
- TRBJ1-5 TRBD1 TRBV23-1 TGCGCCAGTAGGCCGGGACAGGGGATGTTTTATAGCAATCAGCCCCAGCATTTT CASRPGQGMFYSNQPQHF
- TRBJ1-4 - TRBV5-1 TGCGCCAGCAGCTTGGGTGTCGCAACTAATGAAAAACTGTTTTTT CASSLGVATNEKLFF
- TRBJ1-1 - TRBV6-5 TGTGCCAGCAGGATACGGACAGTTAGTGAAGCTTTCTTT CASRIRTVSEAFF
- TRBJ1-1 TRBD1 TRBV18 TGTGCCAGCTCACCAGCCAGGGGGCAGGAGCCGTTGAACACTGAAGCTTTCTTT CASSPARGQEPLNTEAFF
- TRBJ2-1 - TRBV30 TGTGCCTGGACTAGCGAGACCTACAATGAGCAGTTCTTC CAWTSETYNEQFF
- TRBJ1-1 - TRBV24-1 TGTGCCACCAGTGACAGCGAAAACACTGAAGCTTTCTTT CATSDSENTEAFF
- TRBJ1-1 TRBD1 TRBV5-4 TGTGCCAGCAGATACGACCTCGGGACAGGCGACACTGAAGCTTTCTTT CASRYDLGTGDTEAFF
- TRBJ1-6 TRBD1 TRBV7-9 TGTGCCAGCACCTCCGACAGGGTCCGCCATTCACCCCTCCACTTT CASTSDRVRHSPLHF
- TRBJ2-3 - TRBV4-3 TGCGCCAGCAGCCAAGAGGGCAGGGGAGATACGCAGTATTTT CASSQEGRGDTQYF
- TRBJ1-1 - TRBV7-3 TGTGCCAGCAGCTTACGGTCCAGGATGAACACTGAAGCTTTCTTT CASSLRSRMNTEAFF
- TRBJ1-1 - TRBV4-3 TGCGCCAGCAGCCAGTGGCCCTTGAACACTGAAGCTTTCTTT CASSQWPLNTEAFF
- TRBJ1-5 TRBD1 TRBV2 TGTGCCAGCAACGACAGGGGCTATAGCAATCAGCCCCAGCATTTT CASNDRGYSNQPQHF
- TRBJ1-1 - TRBV7-2 TGTGCCAGCAGCTGGACCCCGGGACCGGGAGGGGCTGAAGCTTTCTTT CASSWTPGPGGAEAFF
- TRBJ1-2 - TRBV25-1 TGTGCCAGCAGTGAATCCGGCGGGGGGCCTGTTGGCTACACCTTC CASSESGGGPVGYTF
- TRBJ2-3 - TRBV2 TGTGCCAGCAGTAGGACAGCCGGTAGCACAGATACGCAGTATTTT CASSRTAGSTDTQYF
few TRBJ1-2 TRBD1 TRBV6-5 TGTGCCAGCAGGGGACAGGCTAACTATGGCTACACCTTC CASRGQANYGYTF
- TRBJ2-2 - TRBV6-2/TRBV6-3 TGTGCCAGCAGCCGAGGTCGTTTTCCCTCCGAGGACACCGGGGAGCTGTTTTTT CASSRGRFPSEDTGELFF
- TRBJ1-1 - TRBV4-3 TGCGCCAGCAGCCAAGTAAGCGGAAGCACTGAAGCTTTCTTT CASSQVSGSTEAFF
- TRBJ1-2 - TRBV2 TGTGCCAGCAGACCCCAGGCGGGAAACTATGGCTACACCTTC CASRPQAGNYGYTF
many TRBJ1-4 - TRBV5-6 TGTGCCAGCAGCTCAGAAAAACTGTTTTTT CASSSEKLFF